A selection of T cell receptor beta chains follows, all from one sample in a study of OX40 agonist ivuxolimab in advanced cancers. Using immunoSEQ multiplex PCR, the repertoire was profiled, and TCRdb retains in-frame clones only, with some absent. The table has around 40,000 clones, approximately 80% seen once. Material: CD4+ or CD8+ T cells sorted from blood, obtained in a trial of the OX40 agonist ivuxolimab. Every receptor here comes from an adult with an advanced solid tumor such as melanoma, head and neck, liver or kidney cancer. The CDR3 runs from the conserved cysteine through the conserved F or W. A D gene is named only where the DNA matches it firmly. Part of the rows lack a size; the others show once, few, many or a class for expanded clones.

medium-sized	TRBV18	TRBJ2-7	-	TGTGCCAGCTCACCATCGGAGGCGGTGAGCTCCTACGAGCAGTACTTC	CASSPSEAVSSYEQYF
-	TRBV7-2	TRBJ2-1	TRBD2	TGTGCCAGCAGCTTTCACTTAGCGGGAGGTCCGATATTATATGAGCAGTTCTTC	CASSFHLAGGPILYEQFF
-	TRBV6-5	TRBJ2-7	-	TGTGCCAGCAGTTTCTCGGACGGAAGCTCCTACGAGCAGTACTTC	CASSFSDGSSYEQYF
-	TRBV5-6	TRBJ1-2	TRBD1	TGTGCCAGCAGCCCGGGACAGCCTAACTATGGCTACACCTTC	CASSPGQPNYGYTF
few	TRBV28	TRBJ2-1	TRBD2	TGTGCCAGCAGTTTACGGCTAGCGGGAGAGGGCGATGAGCAGTTCTTC	CASSLRLAGEGDEQFF
-	TRBV27	TRBJ2-7	TRBD2	TGTGCCAGCAGTCCCTCTAGCGGGGGACCCTACGAGCAGTACTTC	CASSPSSGGPYEQYF
-	TRBV7-9	TRBJ1-2	TRBD1	TGTGCCAGCAGCTTAGTGGGGGACAGGGAGGAAGGCTACACCTTC	CASSLVGDREEGYTF
-	TRBV7-6	TRBJ2-1	-	TGTGCCAGCAGCCTAGATAAGGGGGATGAGCAGTTCTTC	CASSLDKGDEQFF
-	TRBV27	TRBJ2-7	-	TGTGCCAGCAGTTTATCAGTCCAATACGAGCAGTACTTC	CASSLSVQYEQYF
-	TRBV28	TRBJ2-3	TRBD1	TGTGCCAGCAGGAACACAGGGGCTGGGGATACGCAGTATTTT	CASRNTGAGDTQYF
-	TRBV5-6	TRBJ2-1	-	TGTGCCAGCTCCGGGGCAGACAATGAGCAGTTCTTC	CASSGADNEQFF
-	TRBV7-8	TRBJ1-1	-	TGTGCCAGCAGCCAATCTGTGAGGGCTAACACTGAAGCTTTCTTT	CASSQSVRANTEAFF
-	TRBV28	TRBJ1-1	-	TGTGCCAGCAGTTTTAAATTAAACAGCATGAACACTGAAGCTTTCTTT	CASSFKLNSMNTEAFF
-	TRBV2	TRBJ2-3	-	TGTGCCAGCAGTGACAGGGACTTAACAGATACGCAGTATTTT	CASSDRDLTDTQYF
once	TRBV5-8	TRBJ1-2	TRBD1	TGTGCCAGCAGCCTACTGACAGGGGCGTCGCCCTATGGCTACACCTTC	CASSLLTGASPYGYTF
-	TRBV4-1	TRBJ1-2	-	TGCGCCAGCAGACTTGACGGCCTCACGGACTATGGCTACACCTTC	CASRLDGLTDYGYTF
-	TRBV5-8	TRBJ2-5	-	TGTGCCAGCAGCTTGGGGGACTTCCAAGAGACCCAGTACTTC	CASSLGDFQETQYF
-	TRBV5-4	TRBJ2-1	TRBD2	TGTGCCGGCGGGTGGCGGGGGAGCTCCTACAATGAGCAGTTCTTC	CAGGWRGSSYNEQFF
-	TRBV7-2	TRBJ1-5	-	TGTGCCAGCAGCTTAGGGGATTCCTCGCCCCAGCATTTT	CASSLGDSSPQHF
-	TRBV5-6	TRBJ2-7	-	TGTGCCAGCAGCCCCATGGGAGGGACAATATACGAGCAGTACTTC	CASSPMGGTIYEQYF
once	TRBV28	TRBJ1-1	-	TGTGCCAGCAGTTATCGCGGCAGGGGTCGGGCTGAAGCTTTCTTT	CASSYRGRGRAEAFF
-	TRBV28	TRBJ2-7	-	TGTGCCAGCAGTTACAAGGGGTACGCATTCTCCTACGAGCAGTACTTC	CASSYKGYAFSYEQYF
-	TRBV6-1	TRBJ1-2	-	TGTGCCAGCAGTGGAGGTGACTATGGCTACACCTTC	CASSGGDYGYTF
-	TRBV5-6	TRBJ2-7	TRBD2	TGTGCCAGCAGCTACGGGACTAACCCCTACGAGCAGTACTTC	CASSYGTNPYEQYF
-	TRBV5-1	TRBJ2-2	-	TGCGCCAGCAGCTTGGACACCGGGGAGCTGTTTTTT	CASSLDTGELFF
-	TRBV15	TRBJ1-2	-	TGTGCCACCAGCGATGAGGAGGGGCTCTATGGCTACACCTTC	CATSDEEGLYGYTF
-	TRBV5-6	TRBJ2-5	TRBD2	TGTGCCAGCTCGGACTTGAGGGAGGGGCAAGAGACCCAGTACTTC	CASSDLREGQETQYF
-	TRBV19	TRBJ2-7	-	TGTGCCAGTAGTCTCAAGATCCGGGACCCCTCCTACGAGCAGTACTTC	CASSLKIRDPSYEQYF
-	TRBV28	TRBJ2-7	-	TGTGCCAGCAGTCCCCTCAGGAGGGGAAGGAACGAGCAGTACTTC	CASSPLRRGRNEQYF
once	TRBV27	TRBJ1-4	-	TGTGCCAGCAGTTATTCGGGTCCCGCAACTAATGAAAAACTGTTTTTT	CASSYSGPATNEKLFF
few	TRBV6-6	TRBJ1-2	TRBD1	TGTGCCAGCGGGGACCAGGACAGGGGGCGTTATGGCTACACCTTC	CASGDQDRGRYGYTF
-	TRBV7-9	TRBJ2-1	-	TGTGCCAGCAGCGGACACGGTGAGGATGAGCAGTTCTTC	CASSGHGEDEQFF
-	TRBV29-1	TRBJ2-5	-	TGCAGCGTTGAAGAACCGGACTCACAGCGTGGGACCCAGTACTTC	CSVEEPDSQRGTQYF
-	TRBV6-6	TRBJ1-1	TRBD1	TGTGCCAGCATTAATGGACAGGGCGAAGCTTTCTTT	CASINGQGEAFF
-	TRBV11-3	TRBJ2-4	-	TGTGCCAGCAGCTCCCCCGCGGGACATCCAAACATTCAGTACTTC	CASSSPAGHPNIQYF
-	TRBV4-2	TRBJ2-4	TRBD2	TGTGCCAGCAGCCAGAGACTAGCGGGGGCCACCACCCTAGCCAAAAACATTCAGTACTTC	CASSQRLAGATTLAKNIQYF
-	TRBV6-5	TRBJ2-7	-	TGTGCCAGCAGTTATTCTCGTAACGAGCAGTACTTC	CASSYSRNEQYF
-	TRBV13	TRBJ2-3	-	TGTGCCAGCAGCTCCCCCGGACCTAACACAGATACGCAGTATTTT	CASSSPGPNTDTQYF
-	TRBV4-2	TRBJ2-1	-	TGTGCCAGCAGCCCGACTTCTGGGGGTAATGAGCAGTTCTTC	CASSPTSGGNEQFF
-	TRBV28	TRBJ2-7	-	TGTGCCAGCATTCCGGACGGGGAAAACTACGAGCAGTACTTC	CASIPDGENYEQYF